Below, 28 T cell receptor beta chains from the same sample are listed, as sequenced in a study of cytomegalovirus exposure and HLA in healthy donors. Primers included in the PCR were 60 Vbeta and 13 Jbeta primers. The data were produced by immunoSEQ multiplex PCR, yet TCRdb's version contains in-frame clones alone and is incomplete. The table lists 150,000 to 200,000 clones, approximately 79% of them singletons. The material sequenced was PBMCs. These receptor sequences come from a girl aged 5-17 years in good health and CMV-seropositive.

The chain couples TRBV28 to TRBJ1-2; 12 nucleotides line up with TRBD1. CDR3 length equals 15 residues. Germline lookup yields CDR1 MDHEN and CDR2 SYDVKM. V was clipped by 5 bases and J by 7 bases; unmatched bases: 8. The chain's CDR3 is CASSTLGQGAGGYTF. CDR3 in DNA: TGTGCCAGCAGTACCTTGGGACAGGGGGCGGGTGGCTACACCTTC.

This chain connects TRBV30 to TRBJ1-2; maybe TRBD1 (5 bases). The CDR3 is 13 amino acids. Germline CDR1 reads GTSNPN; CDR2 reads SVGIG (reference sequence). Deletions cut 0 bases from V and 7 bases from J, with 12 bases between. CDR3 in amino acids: CAWSVSQGGGYTF. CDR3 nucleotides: TGTGCCTGGAGTGTTAGTCAGGGAGGTGGCTACACCTTC. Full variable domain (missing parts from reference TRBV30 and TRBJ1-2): SQTIHQWPATLVQPVGSPLSLECTVEGTSNPNLYWYRQAAGRGLQLLFYSVGIGQISSEVPQNLSASRPQDRQFILSSKKLLLSDSGFYLCAWSVSQGGGYTFGSGTRLTVV.

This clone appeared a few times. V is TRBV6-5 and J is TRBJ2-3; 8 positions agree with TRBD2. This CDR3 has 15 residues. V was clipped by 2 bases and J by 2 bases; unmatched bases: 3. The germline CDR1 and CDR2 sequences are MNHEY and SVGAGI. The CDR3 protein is CASSYGGGTTDTQYF. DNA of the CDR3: TGTGCCAGCAGTTACGGCGGGGGGACCACAGATACGCAGTATTTT.

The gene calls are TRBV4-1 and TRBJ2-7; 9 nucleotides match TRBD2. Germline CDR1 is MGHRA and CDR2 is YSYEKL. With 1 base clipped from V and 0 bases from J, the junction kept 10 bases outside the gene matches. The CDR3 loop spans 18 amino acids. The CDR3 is CASSQVTSGSTSSYEQYF. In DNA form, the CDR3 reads TGCGCCAGCAGCCAAGTCACTAGCGGGTCAACAAGCTCCTACGAGCAGTACTTC.

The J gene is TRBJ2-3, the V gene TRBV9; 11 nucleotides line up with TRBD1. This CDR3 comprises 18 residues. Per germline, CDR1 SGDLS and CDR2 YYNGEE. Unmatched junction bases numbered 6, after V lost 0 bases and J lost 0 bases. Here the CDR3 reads CASSVVGTGGGSTDTQYF. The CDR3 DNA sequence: TGTGCCAGCAGCGTAGTCGGGACAGGGGGTGGGAGCACAGATACGCAGTATTTT.

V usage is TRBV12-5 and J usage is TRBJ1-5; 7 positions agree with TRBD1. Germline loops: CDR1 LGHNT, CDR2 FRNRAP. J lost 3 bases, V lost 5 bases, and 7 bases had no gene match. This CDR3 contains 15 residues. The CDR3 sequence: CASGRQGAVNQPQHF. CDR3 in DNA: TGTGCTAGTGGTAGACAGGGTGCCGTCAATCAGCCCCAGCATTTT.

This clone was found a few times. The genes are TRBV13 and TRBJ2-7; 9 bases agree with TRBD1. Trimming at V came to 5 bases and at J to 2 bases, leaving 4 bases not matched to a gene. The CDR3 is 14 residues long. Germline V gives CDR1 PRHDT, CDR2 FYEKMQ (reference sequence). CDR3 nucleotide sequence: TGTGCCAGCAGCCCCGGACAGGGGACCTACGAGCAGTACTTC. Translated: CASSPGQGTYEQYF.

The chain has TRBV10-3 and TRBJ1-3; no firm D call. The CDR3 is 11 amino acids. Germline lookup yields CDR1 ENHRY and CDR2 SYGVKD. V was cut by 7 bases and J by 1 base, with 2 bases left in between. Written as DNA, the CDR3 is TGTGCCATCACATCTGGAAACACCATATATTTT. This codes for CAITSGNTIYF.

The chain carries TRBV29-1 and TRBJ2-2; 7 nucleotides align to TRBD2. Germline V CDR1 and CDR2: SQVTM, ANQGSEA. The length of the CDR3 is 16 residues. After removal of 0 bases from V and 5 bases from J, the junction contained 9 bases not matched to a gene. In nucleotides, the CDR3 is TGCAGCGTTGAAGACTGGGGGGGGGTAAGGACCGGGGAGCTGTTTTTT. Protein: CSVEDWGGVRTGELFF.

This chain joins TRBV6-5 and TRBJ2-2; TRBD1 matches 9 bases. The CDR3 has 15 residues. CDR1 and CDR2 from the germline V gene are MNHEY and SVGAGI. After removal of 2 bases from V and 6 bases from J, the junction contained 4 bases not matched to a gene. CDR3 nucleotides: TGTGCCAGCAGTTACGGGACAGGGACGGCCGGGGAGCTGTTTTTT. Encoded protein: CASSYGTGTAGELFF.

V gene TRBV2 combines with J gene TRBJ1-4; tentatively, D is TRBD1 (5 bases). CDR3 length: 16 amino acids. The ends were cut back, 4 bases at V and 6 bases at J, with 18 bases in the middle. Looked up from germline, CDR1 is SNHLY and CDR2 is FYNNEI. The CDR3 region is CASSAGRERADEKLFF. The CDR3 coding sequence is TGTGCCAGCAGTGCTGGCAGGGAACGGGCCGATGAAAAACTGTTTTTT.

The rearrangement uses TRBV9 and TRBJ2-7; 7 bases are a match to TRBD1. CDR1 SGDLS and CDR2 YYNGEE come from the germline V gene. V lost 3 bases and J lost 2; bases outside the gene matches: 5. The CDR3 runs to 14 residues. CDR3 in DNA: TGTGCCAGCAGCGCCGGACAGGACACCTACGAGCAGTACTTC. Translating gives CASSAGQDTYEQYF.

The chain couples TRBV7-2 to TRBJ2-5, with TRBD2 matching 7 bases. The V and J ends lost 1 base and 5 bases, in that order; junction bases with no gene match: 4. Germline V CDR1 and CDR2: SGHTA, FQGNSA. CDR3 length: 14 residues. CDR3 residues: CASSLVGGGETQYF. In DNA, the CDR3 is TGTGCCAGCAGCTTAGTCGGGGGAGGGGAGACCCAGTACTTC. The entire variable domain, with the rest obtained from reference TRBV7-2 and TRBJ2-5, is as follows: GAGVSQSPSNKVTEKGKDVELRCDPISGHTALYWYRQSLGQGLEFLIYFQGNSAPDKSGLPSDRFSAERTGGSVSTLTIQRTQQEDSAVYLCASSLVGGGETQYFGPGTRLLVL.

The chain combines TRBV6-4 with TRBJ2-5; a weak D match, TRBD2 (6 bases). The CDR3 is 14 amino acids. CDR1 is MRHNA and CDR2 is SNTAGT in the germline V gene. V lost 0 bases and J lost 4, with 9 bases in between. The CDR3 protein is CASSDSWGGETQYF. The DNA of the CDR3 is TGTGCCAGCAGTGACTCCTGGGGAGGAGAGACCCAGTACTTC.

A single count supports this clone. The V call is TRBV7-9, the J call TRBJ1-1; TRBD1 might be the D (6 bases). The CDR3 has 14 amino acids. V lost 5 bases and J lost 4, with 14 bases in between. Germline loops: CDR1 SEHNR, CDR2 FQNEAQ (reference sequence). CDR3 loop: CASSLVLGATEAFF. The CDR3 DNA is TGTGCCAGCAGCCTGGTCCTGGGGGCCACTGAAGCTTTCTTT.

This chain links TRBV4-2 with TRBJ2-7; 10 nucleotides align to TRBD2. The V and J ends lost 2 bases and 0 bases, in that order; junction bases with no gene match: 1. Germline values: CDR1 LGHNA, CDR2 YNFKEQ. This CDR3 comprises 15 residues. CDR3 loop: CASSQTSGISYEQYF. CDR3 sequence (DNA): TGTGCCAGCAGCCAAACTAGCGGGATCTCCTACGAGCAGTACTTC.

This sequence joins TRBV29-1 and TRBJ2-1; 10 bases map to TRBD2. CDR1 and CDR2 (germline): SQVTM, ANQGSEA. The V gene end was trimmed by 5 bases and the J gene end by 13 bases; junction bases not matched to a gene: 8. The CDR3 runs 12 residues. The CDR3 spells CSVIGLAVFQFF. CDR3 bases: TGCAGCGTTATAGGACTAGCGGTTTTTCAGTTCTTC.

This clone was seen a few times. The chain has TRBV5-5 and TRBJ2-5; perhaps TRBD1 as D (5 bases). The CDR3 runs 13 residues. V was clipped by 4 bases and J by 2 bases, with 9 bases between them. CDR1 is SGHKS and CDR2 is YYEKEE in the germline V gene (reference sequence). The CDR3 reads CASSPTGQETQYF. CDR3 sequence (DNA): TGTGCCAGCAGCCCAACAGGACAAGAGACCCAGTACTTC.

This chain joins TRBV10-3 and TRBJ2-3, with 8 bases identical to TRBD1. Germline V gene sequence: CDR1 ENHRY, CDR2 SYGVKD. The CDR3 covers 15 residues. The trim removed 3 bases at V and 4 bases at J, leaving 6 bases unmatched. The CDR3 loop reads CAISDSGQGADTQYF. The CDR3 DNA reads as TGTGCCATCAGTGATTCAGGACAGGGAGCAGATACGCAGTATTTT.

CDR3 loop: CASSETGGLNTGELFF. CDR3 DNA: TGCGCCAGCAGTGAGACGGGGGGGCTAAACACCGGGGAGCTGTTTTTT. The V gene is TRBV10-2, the J gene TRBJ2-2; 8 nucleotides align to TRBD2. The CDR3 has 16 amino acids. V gave up 2 bases and J gave up 2 bases; unmatched junction bases: 4. Germline CDR1 and CDR2: WSHSY and SAAADI.

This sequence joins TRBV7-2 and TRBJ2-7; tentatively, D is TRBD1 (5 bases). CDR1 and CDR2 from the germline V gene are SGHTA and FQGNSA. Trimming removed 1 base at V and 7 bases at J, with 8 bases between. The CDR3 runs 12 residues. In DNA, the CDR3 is TGTGCCAGCAGCTTAGGGGGCCGGGAGCAGTACTTC. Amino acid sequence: CASSLGGREQYF.

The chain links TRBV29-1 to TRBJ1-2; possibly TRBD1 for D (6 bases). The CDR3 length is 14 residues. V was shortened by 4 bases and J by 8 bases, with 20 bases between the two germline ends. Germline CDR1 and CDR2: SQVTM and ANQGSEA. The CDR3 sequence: CSVVPRTDLGGYTF. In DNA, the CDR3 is TGCAGCGTTGTTCCCCGGACAGACCTGGGAGGCTACACCTTC. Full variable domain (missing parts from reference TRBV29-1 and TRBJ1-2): SAVISQKPSRDICQRGTSLTIQCQVDSQVTMMFWYRQQPGQSLTLIATANQGSEATYESGFVIDKFPISRPNLTFSTLTVSNMSPEDSSIYLCSVVPRTDLGGYTFGSGTRLTVV.

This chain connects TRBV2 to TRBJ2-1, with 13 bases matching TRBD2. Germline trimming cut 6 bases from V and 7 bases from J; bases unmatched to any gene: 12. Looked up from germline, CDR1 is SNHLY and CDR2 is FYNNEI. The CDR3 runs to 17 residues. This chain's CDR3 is CASRPTSGGARGNEQFF. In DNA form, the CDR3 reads TGTGCCAGCAGACCTACTAGCGGGGGGGCCCGTGGTAATGAGCAGTTCTTC.

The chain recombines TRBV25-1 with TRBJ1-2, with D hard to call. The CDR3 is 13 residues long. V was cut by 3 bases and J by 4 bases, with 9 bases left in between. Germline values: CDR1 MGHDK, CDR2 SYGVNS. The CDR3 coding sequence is TGTGCCAGCAGTGACAGCGGTACCTATGGCTACACCTTC. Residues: CASSDSGTYGYTF.

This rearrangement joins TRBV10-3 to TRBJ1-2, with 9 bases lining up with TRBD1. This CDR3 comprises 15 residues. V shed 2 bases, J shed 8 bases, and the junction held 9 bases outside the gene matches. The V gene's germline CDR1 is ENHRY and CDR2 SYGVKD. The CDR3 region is CAISETTTGGLGYTF. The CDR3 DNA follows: TGTGCCATCAGTGAGACTACTACAGGGGGCCTAGGCTACACCTTC.

The CDR3 DNA reads as TGTGCCAGCAGTTACCGGACAGGGTACGAGACCCAGTACTTC. This codes for CASSYRTGYETQYF. The chain links TRBV6-5 to TRBJ2-5; TRBD1 agrees at 8 bases. The CDR3 has 14 residues. Germline-derived CDR1 and CDR2 are MNHEY and SVGAGI. The V gene end was trimmed by 2 bases and the J gene end by 5 bases; junction bases not matched to a gene: 4.

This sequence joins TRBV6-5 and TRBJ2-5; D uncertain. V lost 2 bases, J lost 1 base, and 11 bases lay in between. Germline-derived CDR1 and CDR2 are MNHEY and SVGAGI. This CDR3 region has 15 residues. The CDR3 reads CASSYGSLLQETQYF. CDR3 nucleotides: TGTGCCAGCAGTTACGGTAGTCTCCTCCAAGAGACCCAGTACTTC.

The CDR3 region has the DNA TGTGCCAGCAGCGTAGAACGGGAAACCGGGGAGCTGTTTTTT. This translates into CASSVERETGELFF. This chain connects TRBV9 to TRBJ2-2, with D possibly being TRBD2 (5 bases). The germline V gene has CDR1 SGDLS and CDR2 YYNGEE. This CDR3 has 14 amino acids. V was trimmed by 0 bases and J by 5 bases, leaving 8 bases between them.